Following are 27 T cell receptor beta chains from one sample sequenced in a study of T-cell memory formation after mild COVID-19. TCRdb re-called the 5' RACE reads through MiXCR, storing one row per CDR3 protein. The data show 350,000 to 450,000 distinct CDR3 sequences, with under 15% seen just once and around 22% held by the top ten. Source material: PBMCs or a T cell subset sorted from them (not recorded which). These receptors originate from a man between 18 and 35 years old who had mild COVID-19 (a few samples of this study predate the infection). Cell type and time point are not known.

The chain joins TRBV9 to TRBJ2-1; TRBD2 is a possible D gene (6 bases). This CDR3 spans 14 amino acids. The V gene lost 3 bases and the J gene lost 6 bases, with 13 bases spanning the gap. From germline, CDR1 is SGDLS and CDR2 YYNGEE. The CDR3 DNA sequence: TGTGCCAGCAGCGGCGGGGACCCCTCCAATGAGCAGTTCTTC. It translates to CASSGGDPSNEQFF.

This chain links TRBV6-5 with TRBJ1-1; TRBD1 might be the D (5 bases). The CDR3 totals 13 residues. Germline V gene sequence: CDR1 MNHEY, CDR2 SVGAGI. Trimming stripped 0 bases from V and 9 bases from J, with 11 bases between. CDR3: CASSYSLTEKAFF. CDR3 DNA sequence: TGTGCCAGCAGTTACTCTCTGACAGAGAAAGCTTTCTTT.

This clonotype occurred a few times. J is TRBJ1-1 and V is TRBV4-3; D is undetermined. This CDR3 comprises 11 residues. V was trimmed by 1 base and J by 11 bases, leaving 8 bases between them. CDR1 LGHNA and CDR2 YSLEER come from the germline V gene. CDR3 DNA sequence: TGCGCCAGCAGCCAAGGCGGGGTTGCTTTCTTT. Its protein product is CASSQGGVAFF.

This clonotype was counted ten times or more. The chain joins TRBV24-1 to TRBJ2-3; 10 bases map to TRBD1. CDR3 length: 17 amino acids. Germline trimming cut 0 bases from V and 1 base from J; bases unmatched to any gene: 3. Germline-derived CDR1 and CDR2 are KGHDR and SFDVKD. The CDR3 DNA sequence: TGTGCCACCAGTGATTTGCGGGGGACAGGGGGCACAGATACGCAGTATTTT. Translation: CATSDLRGTGGTDTQYF.

This rearrangement joins TRBV5-1 to TRBJ2-3, with 8 nucleotides matching TRBD2. The V gene's germline CDR1 is SGHRS and CDR2 YFSETQ. Unmatched junction bases numbered 6, after V lost 3 bases and J lost 6 bases. This CDR3 region has 14 residues. The DNA of the CDR3 is TGCGCCAGCAGCTCGCGGACTAGCCCCGATACGCAGTATTTT. It is translated as CASSSRTSPDTQYF.

The CDR3 region has the DNA TGTGCCAGCAGCCCATCCGGGACAGGCTTTAATTCACCCCTCCACTTT. This sequence encodes CASSPSGTGFNSPLHF. V gene TRBV11-2 combines with J gene TRBJ1-6; the match to TRBD1 covers 8 bases. V lost 5 bases to trimming and J lost 6 bases; unmatched junction nucleotides: 9. The CDR3 totals 16 residues. Germline-derived CDR1 and CDR2 are SGHAT and FQNNGV.

The chain carries TRBV10-2 and TRBJ1-2; D is unresolved. The germline V and J ends were trimmed by 5 bases and 2 bases, with 12 bases remaining between them. Germline V gene lookup returns CDR1 WSHSY and CDR2 SAAADI. CDR3 size: 14 residues. CDR3 sequence: CASSSRSWNYGYTF. The CDR3 nucleotides read TGCGCCAGCAGTTCTAGGTCTTGGAACTATGGCTACACCTTC.

This clonotype was picked up many times. The chain employs TRBV3-1 and TRBJ2-2; 9 bases fit TRBD1. Germline CDR1 and CDR2: LGHDT and YNNKEL (reference sequence). V dropped 7 bases and J dropped 7; count of bases not matched to a gene: 13. The CDR3 spans 16 residues. The CDR3 protein is CASISSGTGKVGELFF. The CDR3 DNA reads TGTGCCAGCATATCGTCCGGGACAGGGAAGGTCGGGGAGCTGTTTTTT.

The rearrangement uses TRBV19 and TRBJ2-6; D not certain. CDR1 and CDR2 (germline): LNHDA, SQIVND (reference sequence). This CDR3 comprises 16 residues. Between the trimmed V and J ends, which lost 3 bases and 0 bases, there was a span of 9 bases. Here the CDR3 reads CASSMIQISGANVLTF. The CDR3 DNA follows: TGTGCCAGTAGTATGATACAGATCTCTGGGGCCAACGTCCTGACTTTC. The whole variable domain, remainder taken from reference TRBV19 and TRBJ2-6, is DGGITQSPKYLFRKEGQNVTLSCEQNLNHDAMYWYRQDPGQGLRLIYYSQIVNDFQKGDIAEGYSVSREKKESFPLTVTSAQKNPTAFYLCASSMIQISGANVLTFGAGSRLTVL.

This clonotype was seen many times. The chain carries TRBV4-2 and TRBJ2-7; D is possibly TRBD2 (7 bases). The CDR3 consists of 13 residues. Trimming removed 6 bases at V and 3 bases at J, with 12 bases between. CDR1 LGHNA and CDR2 YNFKEQ come from the germline V gene. The CDR3 reads CASRGGPDYEQYF. CDR3 in DNA: TGTGCCAGCAGGGGGGGGCCAGACTACGAGCAGTACTTC.

Only a few counts were recorded for this clonotype. V usage is TRBV7-2 and J usage is TRBJ1-3; D ambiguous. V shed 5 bases and J shed 2 bases, with 16 bases lying between them. The CDR3 consists of 16 residues. Germline assignment: CDR1 SGHTA and CDR2 FQGNSA. The CDR3 DNA is TGTGCCAGCAGCCCCCACATCCAAAGGACTGGAAACACCATATATTTT. This translates into CASSPHIQRTGNTIYF.

This clonotype was seen a handful of times. This chain joins TRBV19 and TRBJ2-4; D unresolved. CDR3 length equals 11 residues. V lost 2 bases, J lost 8 bases, and 4 bases lay in between. Germline values: CDR1 LNHDA, CDR2 SQIVND (reference sequence). In DNA, the CDR3 is TGTGCCAGTAGTATACGCCACATTCAGTACTTC. Protein product: CASSIRHIQYF.

This clonotype was seen a handful of times. V gene TRBV20-1 combines with J gene TRBJ2-3, with a weak D call TRBD2 (5 bases). With 5 bases removed from V and 2 bases from J, the gap between germline ends came to 14 bases. This CDR3 comprises 14 residues. Germline V gene data show CDR1 as DFQATT and CDR2 as SNEGSKA (reference sequence). In DNA form, the CDR3 reads TGCAGTGCTTGGCCCCGAGCGGACACAGATACGCAGTATTTT. This translates into CSAWPRADTDTQYF.

This clonotype turned up a few times. V gene TRBV6-1 combines with J gene TRBJ1-5; 7 bases fit TRBD1. Trimming took 6 bases from V and 1 from J; bases not matched to a gene: 6. This CDR3 is built from 15 residues. Germline V CDR1 and CDR2: MNHNS, SASEGT. The CDR3 nucleotides read TGTGCCAGCAGCCCAAGGGGACAGAGCAATCAGCCCCAGCATTTT. Protein: CASSPRGQSNQPQHF.

This clonotype was counted a few times. The gene calls are TRBV5-1 and TRBJ2-3, with no clear D. Germline V gene data show CDR1 as SGHRS and CDR2 as YFSETQ. The CDR3 extends over 15 amino acids. The V and J ends lost 0 bases and 4 bases respectively, with 12 bases between them. The CDR3 nucleotides are TGCGCCAGCAGCTTGGCCGCCCCTCATTCAGATACGCAGTATTTT. Translation: CASSLAAPHSDTQYF.

This clonotype was recorded at least ten times. The DNA for the CDR3 is TGTGCCAGCAGTTTATTGTCTGCCGGGGAGCTGTTTTTT. It yields the protein CASSLLSAGELFF. The chain couples TRBV12-3 or TRBV12-4 to TRBJ2-2; D remains ambiguous. The CDR3 extends over 13 amino acids. V dropped 2 bases and J dropped 6 bases, with 7 bases sitting between them.

The chain employs TRBV18 and TRBJ1-2; perhaps TRBD1 as D (6 bases). The CDR3 spans 12 residues. Trimming pared 6 bases from V and 1 base from J, leaving 6 bases between. In germline, CDR1 is KGHSH, CDR2 LQKENI. The CDR3, as DNA: TGTGCCAGCTCGGACAGTAACTATGGCTACACCTTC. Translated: CASSDSNYGYTF.

J is TRBJ2-1 and V is TRBV11-3, with TRBD2 as a possible D gene (6 bases). Germline CDR1 SGHNT, CDR2 YENEEA. The CDR3 spans 15 residues. The germline V and J ends were trimmed by 0 bases and 7 bases, with 13 bases remaining between them. CDR3 region: CASSLDMGDWNEQFF. The CDR3 nucleotides are TGTGCCAGCAGCTTAGATATGGGGGACTGGAATGAGCAGTTCTTC.

This clonotype showed up just a few times. The rearrangement joins TRBV18 to TRBJ1-1; 7 bases are shared with TRBD1. The CDR3 contains 14 residues. Germline CDR1 KGHSH, CDR2 LQKENI. V was clipped by 3 bases and J by 0 bases; unmatched bases: 1. CDR3 protein: CASSPDRMNTEAFF. The CDR3 coding sequence is TGTGCCAGCTCACCGGACAGGATGAACACTGAAGCTTTCTTT.

The V and J genes are TRBV5-1 and TRBJ1-1; 8 positions agree with TRBD1. The V gene end was trimmed by 4 bases and the J gene end by 4 bases; junction bases not matched to a gene: 3. The CDR3 is made up of 13 amino acids. The V gene's germline CDR1 is SGHRS and CDR2 YFSETQ. The CDR3 sequence is CASSGQGVTEAFF. The DNA for the CDR3 is TGCGCCAGCAGCGGACAGGGTGTCACTGAAGCTTTCTTT. The complete variable domain, with remaining parts taken from reference TRBV5-1 and TRBJ1-1, reads KAGVTQTPRYLIKTRGQQVTLSCSPISGHRSVSWYQQTPGQGLQFLFEYFSETQRNKGNFPGRFSGRQFSNSRSEMNVSTLELGDSALYLCASSGQGVTEAFFGQGTRLTVV.

The CDR3 loop is CASSGSSDQETQYF. The CDR3 DNA follows: TGTGCCAGCAGTGGGTCTAGCGACCAAGAGACCCAGTACTTC. The chain uses TRBV2 and TRBJ2-5; tentatively, D is TRBD2 (6 bases). The CDR3 runs to 14 residues. Trimming took off 4 bases at V and 0 bases at J, with 9 bases between the two ends. From germline, CDR1 is SNHLY and CDR2 FYNNEI.

V and J are TRBV5-6 and TRBJ1-2; D gene ambiguous. This CDR3 has 14 amino acids. The V end lost 4 bases, the J end lost 2 bases, and 12 bases lay between the germline ends. Germline V gene lookup returns CDR1 SGHDT and CDR2 YYEEEE. In nucleotides, the CDR3 is TGTGCCAGCAGCCCCCCTGATTCCAACTATGGCTACACCTTC. Translating it yields CASSPPDSNYGYTF.

This clonotype was detected many times. The V and J genes are TRBV7-2 and TRBJ1-5; the D is unclear. This CDR3 region has 13 residues. Trimming removed 5 bases at V and 7 bases at J, with 12 bases between. Germline V CDR1 and CDR2: SGHTA, FQGNSA. The CDR3 spells CASSGTVGQPQHF. The DNA for the CDR3 is TGTGCCAGCAGCGGTACGGTCGGGCAGCCCCAGCATTTT.

V and J are TRBV7-8 and TRBJ1-1; TRBD1 might be the D (6 bases). V dropped 1 base and J dropped 7 bases, with 7 bases sitting between them. CDR3 length: 12 amino acids. CDR1 is SGHVS and CDR2 is FQNEAQ in the germline V gene. CDR3 DNA sequence: TGTGCCAGCAGCTTAGGGGACAATGAAGCTTTCTTT. It encodes CASSLGDNEAFF.

V gene TRBV6-5 combines with J gene TRBJ2-1; D may be TRBD2 (5 bases). The germline CDR1 and CDR2 sequences are MNHEY and SVGAGI. The V end lost 5 bases, the J end lost 2 bases, and 16 bases lay between the germline ends. The CDR3 covers 16 residues. CDR3 in amino acids: CASSRRGSIAYNEQFF. As DNA, the CDR3 is TGTGCCAGCAGTCGCCGGGGTAGTATCGCCTACAATGAGCAGTTCTTC.

This clonotype was recorded a few times. This sequence joins TRBV4-1 and TRBJ1-1, with 10 bases that match TRBD1. CDR1 and CDR2 from the germline V gene are MGHRA and YSYEKL. Trimming cost V 0 bases and J 4 bases; bases outside gene matches: 5. The CDR3 runs to 16 residues. The CDR3 is CASSQEDRGSGTEAFF. As DNA, the CDR3 is TGCGCCAGCAGCCAAGAGGACAGGGGGTCGGGCACTGAAGCTTTCTTT.

This rearrangement joins TRBV24-1 to TRBJ2-1; D remains unclear. This CDR3 spans 14 amino acids. V was trimmed by 1 base and J by 6 bases, leaving 9 bases between them. Germline-derived CDR1 and CDR2 are KGHDR and SFDVKD. CDR3 sequence (DNA): TGTGCCACCAGTGATTTAACTGAGGCCAATGAGCAGTTCTTC. It specifies CATSDLTEANEQFF.